This passage covers 8 T cell receptor beta chains from one sample sequenced in a study of regulatory T cells in long-lasting Graves disease. Time point defined: persistent/refractory GD, antithyroid drugs over 5 years with positive TRAb. The authors made the TCR library using RNA they extracted from PBMCs. HTBI primers from iRepertoire and Arm-PCR of CDR3 regions yielded the TCR beta libraries. TCRdb independently ran MiXCR on the multiplex PCR reads; one entry per CDR3 protein. The data show about 460,000 distinct CDR3 sequences, with about 22% seen just once and about an eighth held by the top ten. The material sequenced was peripheral blood mononuclear cells (PBMCs), taken when the disease was refractory, from a patient treated with antithyroid drugs. The receptor source for this set is a female donor with Graves disease.

In this sample, this clonotype turned up many times. V is TRBV7-9 and J is TRBJ1-4, with TRBD1 matching over 12 bases. Trimming took 4 bases from V and 6 from J; bases not matched to a gene: 6. The CDR3 spans 16 residues. Germline V gene data show CDR1 as SEHNR and CDR2 as FQNEAQ (reference sequence). CDR3 in amino acids: CASSSPGQGADEKLFF. The CDR3 DNA is TGTGCCAGCAGCTCGCCGGGACAGGGGGCGGATGAAAAACTGTTTTTT.

This clonotype was detected ten times or more. V and J are TRBV27 and TRBJ1-1; D unresolved. V was shortened by 3 bases and J by 11 bases, with 13 bases between the two germline ends. CDR3 size: 12 residues. CDR1 MNHEY and CDR2 SMNVEV come from the germline V gene (reference sequence). The CDR3 sequence: CASSFLLGKAFF. Here the CDR3 DNA reads TGTGCCAGCAGTTTCTTGCTGGGTAAGGCTTTCTTT.

This clonotype appeared a few times. The CDR3 loop reads CSARDLDRGNGYTF. The CDR3 DNA follows: TGCAGTGCTAGAGATCTCGACAGGGGTAATGGCTACACCTTC. The chain recombines TRBV20-1 with TRBJ1-2; TRBD1 matches 8 bases. V dropped 0 bases and J dropped 6; count of bases not matched to a gene: 6. Germline V CDR1 and CDR2: DFQATT, SNEGSKA (reference sequence). The CDR3 has 14 amino acids.

In its sample, this clonotype was seen many times. The chain employs TRBV12-3 or TRBV12-4 and TRBJ1-4; D possibly corresponds to TRBD1 (6 bases). The CDR3 totals 14 residues. V shed 8 bases and J shed 5 bases, with 15 bases lying between them. The CDR3 sequence is CASGGANKNEKLFF. CDR3 nucleotides: TGTGCCAGCGGGGGGGCGAACAAGAATGAAAAACTGTTTTTT.

V is TRBV9 and J is TRBJ2-7, with 10 bases fitting TRBD1. V trimming: 2 bases; J trimming: 7 bases; junction bases outside the gene matches: 6. Germline V lookup: CDR1 SGDLS, CDR2 YYNGEE. The CDR3 sequence is 14 residues long. The DNA of the CDR3 is TGTGCCAGCAGCGTGGGGGGGGACAGGGGAGAGCAGTACTTC. This codes for CASSVGGDRGEQYF. The complete variable domain, with remaining parts taken from reference TRBV9 and TRBJ2-7, reads DSGVTQTPKHLITATGQRVTLRCSPRSGDLSVYWYQQSLDQGLQFLIQYYNGEERAKGNILERFSAQQFPDLHSELNLSSLELGDSALYFCASSVGGDRGEQYFGPGTRLTVT.

This clonotype was seen many times. The chain couples TRBV30 to TRBJ1-2; D not certain. The CDR3 has 12 amino acids. The V end was cut by 7 bases, the J end by 9 bases, with 18 bases between. CDR1 and CDR2 from the germline V gene are GTSNPN and SVGIG (reference sequence). The CDR3 protein is CASQGGTQSYTF. The DNA of the CDR3 is TGTGCCTCGCAAGGAGGCACGCAGAGCTACACCTTC.

The V call is TRBV5-1, the J call TRBJ2-7; D possibly matches TRBD1 or TRBD2 (5 bases each). Germline V lookup: CDR1 SGHRS, CDR2 YFSETQ. This CDR3 contains 14 residues. The V gene lost 2 bases and the J gene lost 0 bases, with 9 bases spanning the gap. This chain's CDR3 is CASSFGASSYEQYF. DNA of the CDR3: TGCGCCAGCAGCTTCGGGGCATCCTCCTACGAGCAGTACTTC.

This clonotype was detected ten times or more. V and J are TRBV6-1 and TRBJ2-7; no clear D. Germline V lookup: CDR1 MNHNS, CDR2 SASEGT. Trimming took 6 bases from V and 2 from J, leaving 14 bases between them. This CDR3 has 14 amino acids. CDR3: CASRADFGTYEQYF. Here the CDR3 DNA reads TGTGCCAGCAGGGCCGACTTTGGAACCTACGAGCAGTACTTC.